The 29 T cell receptor beta chains below all came from one sample that was sequenced in a study of beta chain features in type 1 diabetes. Since all of the isolated RNA was reverse transcribed, expressed TCRB transcripts were what got sequenced. This table comes from immunoSEQ multiplex PCR, and its TCRdb copy is limited to in-frame clones, with some not included. The sample has 110,000 to 150,000 clones, nearly 9.5% seen once; the top ten hold about 0.61%. Material: central memory CD4+ T cells from blood. The receptors were sampled from a man between 18 and 29 years old in good health.

This clone appeared many times. The rearrangement joins TRBV25-1 to TRBJ2-1, with a weak D call TRBD1 (5 bases). This CDR3 region has 13 residues. V gave up 4 bases and J gave up 3 bases, with 7 bases separating them. CDR1 MGHDK and CDR2 SYGVNS come from the germline V gene. The CDR3 protein is CASSADSYNEQFF. As DNA, the CDR3 is TGTGCCAGCAGTGCCGACAGCTACAATGAGCAGTTCTTC.

This clone showed up just a few times. In the same sample, other DNA sequences code for this CDR3. V gene TRBV5-1 combines with J gene TRBJ1-6, with 7 nucleotides matching TRBD1. CDR3 length equals 15 residues. After removal of 4 bases from V and 2 bases from J, the junction contained 3 bases not matched to a gene. Looked up from germline, CDR1 is SGHRS and CDR2 is YFSETQ. The CDR3 DNA is TGCGCCAGCAGCGCTGGGACAGCCTATAATTCACCCCTCCACTTT. This sequence encodes CASSAGTAYNSPLHF. The full variable domain, in which reference TRBV5-1 and TRBJ1-6 provide the parts outside the CDR3, is KAGVTQTPRYLIKTRGQQVTLSCSPISGHRSVSWYQQTPGQGLQFLFEYFSETQRNKGNFPGRFSGRQFSNSRSEMNVSTLELGDSALYLCASSAGTAYNSPLHFGNGTRLTVT.

This clone was detected a few times. This rearrangement joins TRBV4-2 to TRBJ2-2, with D possibly TRBD2 on 5 matching bases. This CDR3 has 16 residues. The germline V gene has CDR1 LGHNA and CDR2 YNFKEQ. The V and J ends lost 2 bases and 1 base respectively, with 11 bases between them. The CDR3 sequence is CASSQLRRGNTGELFF. DNA for the CDR3: TGTGCCAGCAGCCAACTACGACGGGGGAACACCGGGGAGCTGTTTTTT.

This clone came up a few times. The chain links TRBV16 to TRBJ1-4; a possible D gene is TRBD1 (5 bases). This CDR3 has 17 residues. Per the germline V gene, CDR1 is KGHSY and CDR2 is FQNENV. Trimming left V 1 base short and J 3 bases short, with 15 bases between. This CDR3 reads CASSQYGQGSSNEKLFF. Written as DNA, the CDR3 is TGTGCCAGCAGCCAATATGGGCAGGGATCCTCTAATGAAAAACTGTTTTTT.

This clone was observed a handful of times. This rearrangement joins TRBV29-1 to TRBJ1-4; possible D gene TRBD1, 5 bases. The CDR3 runs 12 residues. The V gene's germline CDR1 is SQVTM and CDR2 ANQGSEA. With 4 bases removed from V and 8 bases from J, the gap between germline ends came to 11 bases. The DNA of the CDR3 is TGCAGCGTTGCGGGGGTGGCCGAAAAACTGTTTTTT. The encoded protein is CSVAGVAEKLFF.

This clone was seen a few times. The chain recombines TRBV7-2 with TRBJ2-2; TRBD2 matches 11 bases. The ends lost 5 bases at V and 4 bases at J; junction bases unmatched: 3. This CDR3 is 15 amino acids long. CDR1 SGHTA and CDR2 FQGNSA come from the germline V gene. CDR3 protein: CASSLTSGGTGELFF. CDR3 nucleotide sequence: TGTGCCAGCAGCCTCACTAGCGGGGGCACCGGGGAGCTGTTTTTT.

This clone was counted a few times. The V gene is TRBV5-5, the J gene TRBJ2-1, with 9 bases lining up with TRBD2. CDR3 length: 15 residues. J lost 0 bases, V lost 4 bases, and 2 bases had no gene match. Germline CDR1 reads SGHKS; CDR2 reads YYEKEE (reference sequence). This chain's CDR3 is CASSAGGSSYNEQFF. The CDR3 DNA reads as TGTGCCAGCAGCGCGGGGGGGAGCTCCTACAATGAGCAGTTCTTC.

A few counts support this clone. This rearrangement joins TRBV2 to TRBJ1-2; the D is unclear. The V and J ends lost 2 bases and 8 bases respectively, with 12 bases between them. Germline V gene sequence: CDR1 SNHLY, CDR2 FYNNEI. The CDR3 loop spans 13 amino acids. For the CDR3, the DNA is TGTGCCAGCAGTGAAAGCGGGGAATACGGCTACACCTTC. Protein product: CASSESGEYGYTF.

CDR3 residues: CASSFRTGGNQPQHF. In DNA, the CDR3 is TGTGCCAGCAGCTTCCGGACAGGGGGAAATCAGCCCCAGCATTTT. V gene TRBV7-2 combines with J gene TRBJ1-5; TRBD1 agrees at 10 bases. The germline gives CDR1 SGHTA, CDR2 FQGNSA. The CDR3 spans 15 residues. The junction had 3 bases not matched to a gene; V was cut back by 3 bases and J by 4 bases.

V and J are TRBV4-3 and TRBJ2-1; 15 bases fit TRBD2. This CDR3 spans 21 amino acids. CDR1 and CDR2 (germline): LGHNA, YSLEER. Trimming removed 0 bases from V and 9 bases from J; junction bases left unmatched: 18. The CDR3 DNA reads TGCGCCAGCAGCCAAGACGGACTAGCGGGGGGGATGCCCAGGGCGGCAATTGAGCAGTTCTTC. Its protein product is CASSQDGLAGGMPRAAIEQFF.

This clone has more than one count but fewer than ten. The chain recombines TRBV9 with TRBJ1-4, with 11 bases lining up with TRBD1. The ends lost 3 bases at V and 10 bases at J; junction bases unmatched: 5. The length of the CDR3 is 14 residues. Germline CDR1 is SGDLS and CDR2 is YYNGEE. Here the CDR3 DNA reads TGTGCCAGCAGCGATGGGACAGGGGGAGGAAAACTGTTTTTT. Residues: CASSDGTGGGKLFF.

The rearrangement uses TRBV6-5 and TRBJ2-7; the match to TRBD1 covers 9 bases. The V gene end was trimmed by 6 bases and the J gene end by 3 bases; junction bases not matched to a gene: 6. Germline assignment: CDR1 MNHEY and CDR2 SVGAGI. The CDR3 totals 14 residues. DNA of the CDR3: TGTGCCAGCAGAAGGGGACAGGGCCGCTACGAGCAGTACTTC. It yields the protein CASRRGQGRYEQYF.

The chain couples TRBV9 to TRBJ2-3; the D gene is possibly TRBD2 (6 bases). The CDR3 spans 18 residues. Trimming removed 3 bases from V and 0 bases from J, with 20 bases in between. Germline V gene sequence: CDR1 SGDLS, CDR2 YYNGEE. The DNA of the CDR3 is TGTGCCAGCAGCGCGTCACCCCCCGGGACTGGTAGCACAGATACGCAGTATTTT. Amino acid sequence: CASSASPPGTGSTDTQYF.

This clone was detected only a few times. The V gene is TRBV9, the J gene TRBJ2-1; D is uncertain. CDR1 and CDR2 (germline): SGDLS, YYNGEE. The CDR3 is 12 residues long. Trimming took off 0 bases at V and 5 bases at J, with 3 bases between the two ends. This chain's CDR3 is CASSVVNNEQFF. CDR3 DNA: TGTGCCAGCAGCGTAGTCAACAATGAGCAGTTCTTC.

This clone was found many times. This chain connects TRBV7-9 to TRBJ2-4, with D unresolved. V lost 5 bases to trimming and J lost 6 bases, with 14 bases between them. Germline-derived CDR1 and CDR2 are SEHNR and FQNEAQ (reference sequence). The CDR3 extends over 14 amino acids. This CDR3 reads CASSRSALGNIQYF. In DNA, the CDR3 is TGTGCCAGCAGCCGGAGTGCCCTGGGAAACATTCAGTACTTC.

This clone was observed a handful of times. V is TRBV10-3 and J is TRBJ2-3, with 7 bases lining up with TRBD1. This CDR3 is 16 amino acids long. Germline trimming cut 4 bases from V and 6 bases from J; bases unmatched to any gene: 13. From germline, CDR1 is ENHRY and CDR2 SYGVKD. The CDR3 spells CAISVEQGLWGDTQYF. CDR3 DNA: TGTGCCATCAGTGTCGAACAGGGGCTCTGGGGGGATACGCAGTATTTT.

J is TRBJ1-3 and V is TRBV9; 7 bases agree with TRBD1. The CDR3 spans 14 residues. The ends lost 3 bases at V and 2 bases at J; junction bases unmatched: 2. CDR1 and CDR2 from the germline V gene are SGDLS and YYNGEE. CDR3 sequence (DNA): TGTGCCAGCAGCGACGGGACAGCTGGAAACACCATATATTTT. It codes for CASSDGTAGNTIYF.

The rearrangement uses TRBV19 and TRBJ2-5, with D perhaps matching TRBD1 (5 bases). CDR3 length: 14 amino acids. Germline values: CDR1 LNHDA, CDR2 SQIVND (reference sequence). The V gene lost 3 bases and the J gene lost 6 bases, with 14 bases spanning the gap. As DNA, the CDR3 is TGTGCCAGTAGTATGGCGACAGATTCCAAGACCCAGTACTTC. Amino acids: CASSMATDSKTQYF.

This clone was seen a few times. The chain couples TRBV28 to TRBJ1-3, with TRBD1 identical over 8 bases. V shed 6 bases and J 2 bases; nucleotides not matched to a gene: 6. Looked up from germline, CDR1 is MDHEN and CDR2 is SYDVKM. This CDR3 has 15 residues. The CDR3 spells CASSPLDRAGNTIYF. The DNA of the CDR3 is TGTGCCAGCAGCCCCTTGGACAGGGCTGGAAACACCATATATTTT.

V and J are TRBV18 and TRBJ2-1; D is possibly TRBD1 (5 bases). The CDR3 runs to 15 residues. Per the germline V gene, CDR1 is KGHSH and CDR2 is LQKENI. Trimming removed 3 bases from V and 0 bases from J, with 9 bases in between. The DNA of the CDR3 is TGTGCCAGCTCACCGACAGAAGACTCCTACAATGAGCAGTTCTTC. This encodes CASSPTEDSYNEQFF.

This chain connects TRBV10-3 to TRBJ2-3, with D possibly TRBD2 on 5 matching bases. The CDR3 contains 15 residues. The germline V gene has CDR1 ENHRY and CDR2 SYGVKD. The V end was cut by 3 bases, the J end by 3 bases, with 13 bases between. CDR3 nucleotide sequence: TGTGCCATCAGTGACTCCCCTCGGACTACAGATACGCAGTATTTT. Translation: CAISDSPRTTDTQYF.

This clone was found many times. The V call is TRBV7-9, the J call TRBJ1-6; D remains ambiguous. V was cut by 5 bases and J by 11 bases, with 10 bases left in between. This CDR3 spans 12 amino acids. Looked up from germline, CDR1 is SEHNR and CDR2 is FQNEAQ (reference sequence). The CDR3 loop reads CASSTNQAPLHF. In DNA form, the CDR3 reads TGTGCCAGCAGCACCAATCAGGCACCCCTCCACTTT.

The V gene is TRBV7-2, the J gene TRBJ2-3; 8 nucleotides line up with TRBD2. The CDR3 length is 16 residues. V lost 2 bases, J lost 1 base, and 5 bases stayed unmatched. From germline, CDR1 is SGHTA and CDR2 FQGNSA. CDR3 sequence reads: CASSLFSGGRTDTQYF. The CDR3 nucleotides are TGTGCCAGCAGCTTATTTTCGGGGGGGCGCACAGATACGCAGTATTTT.

This clone was observed a handful of times. The chain has TRBV2 and TRBJ2-3, with TRBD2 matching over 12 bases. Germline V gene data show CDR1 as SNHLY and CDR2 as FYNNEI. CDR3 length: 15 amino acids. The junction had 5 bases not matched to a gene; V was cut back by 4 bases and J by 6 bases. The DNA of the CDR3 is TGTGCCAGCAGTGTTCCTAGCGGGGGGGTGGATACGCAGTATTTT. The encoded protein is CASSVPSGGVDTQYF.

This clone was detected only a few times. The chain is built from TRBV9 and TRBJ2-3; 10 bases are a match to TRBD2. Unmatched junction bases numbered 8, after V lost 0 bases and J lost 1 base. The length of the CDR3 is 18 residues. CDR1 and CDR2 from the germline V gene are SGDLS and YYNGEE. This CDR3 is CASSVEMASGSRTDTQYF. CDR3 coding DNA: TGTGCCAGCAGCGTAGAGATGGCTAGCGGGAGCCGCACAGATACGCAGTATTTT.

V gene TRBV7-2 combines with J gene TRBJ1-2, with 7 nucleotides matching TRBD1. V dropped 3 bases and J dropped 8; count of bases not matched to a gene: 9. The CDR3 is made up of 14 amino acids. Per the germline V gene, CDR1 is SGHTA and CDR2 is FQGNSA. This CDR3 is CASSFVSSGGGYTF. CDR3 nucleotides: TGTGCCAGCAGCTTTGTTAGCTCAGGGGGAGGCTACACCTTC. Full variable domain (outside the CDR3, taken from reference TRBV7-2 and TRBJ1-2): GAGVSQSPSNKVTEKGKDVELRCDPISGHTALYWYRQSLGQGLEFLIYFQGNSAPDKSGLPSDRFSAERTGGSVSTLTIQRTQQEDSAVYLCASSFVSSGGGYTFGSGTRLTVV.

The chain carries TRBV4-3 and TRBJ2-5; the D gene is possibly TRBD2 (6 bases). This CDR3 comprises 14 residues. Looked up from germline, CDR1 is LGHNA and CDR2 is YSLEER. V was clipped by 0 bases and J by 4 bases, with 9 bases between them. The CDR3 nucleotides read TGCGCCAGCAGCCAAGATCGGGGGACAGAGACCCAGTACTTC. Encoded protein: CASSQDRGTETQYF.

This clone was seen a few times. The chain combines TRBV27 with TRBJ2-7, with TRBD2 matching 10 bases. The CDR3 loop spans 17 amino acids. The trim removed 5 bases at V and 6 bases at J, leaving 16 bases unmatched. Per the germline V gene, CDR1 is MNHEY and CDR2 is SMNVEV (reference sequence). The CDR3 here is CASSQAVTSGDRGEQYF. The CDR3 DNA sequence: TGTGCCAGCAGTCAGGCCGTCACTAGCGGGGACCGGGGCGAGCAGTACTTC.

V gene TRBV5-6 combines with J gene TRBJ1-4; D is perhaps TRBD1 (5 bases). The CDR3 has 16 amino acids. The germline V gene has CDR1 SGHDT and CDR2 YYEEEE. Trimming removed 4 bases at V and 4 bases at J, with 17 bases between. The CDR3 DNA reads TGTGCCAGCAGCCCTGGCCTCGGGGGTTATAATGAAAAACTGTTTTTT. Translated, it gives CASSPGLGGYNEKLFF. Based on the CDR3 plus reference TRBV5-6 and TRBJ1-4, the full variable domain is DAGVTQSPTHLIKTRGQQVTLRCSPKSGHDTVSWYQQALGQGPQFIFQYYEEEERQRGNFPDRFSGHQFPNYSSELNVNALLLGDSALYLCASSPGLGGYNEKLFFGSGTQLSVL.